This TCR beta chain was captured by sequencing in a study of blood T cell repertoires in COVID-19. Study-wide context: Italy, Spain and the United States were the sources of the convalescent and acute COVID-19 samples. The cDNA or gDNA used as material had been derived from T cells, B-cell-depleted T cells, or PBMCs.

This clone turned up a few times. The ends were cut back, 1 base at V and 5 bases at J, with 11 bases in the middle. CDR1 and CDR2 from the germline V gene are SGHTA and FQGNSA. There are 14 residues in the CDR3. Per the authors' pipeline: By means of reference gene primer amplification, nucleated cell counts were estimated. Only in-frame clones appear in the TCRdb table, and some are missing; sequencing was by immunoSEQ multiplex PCR. V and J calls and clone size follow that table, whereas D and trimming were derived from the DNA. The sample contains more than 150,000 clones, about four fifths of which appear only once.

Sequenced: peripheral blood. The clonotype was recovered from a woman at least 80 years old with COVID-19, enrolled during active disease. The genes are TRBV7-2 and TRBJ1-1, with D hard to call. CDR3 sequence (DNA): TGTGCCAGCAGCTTAGAACGGGAGGGTACTGAAGCTTTCTTT. Its translation is CASSLEREGTEAFF.